Described below is a single T cell receptor (beta chain) sequence and its context. This clone is a singleton in its sample. No antigen is known for it. There are no base qualities to consult, and no much larger clone falls within one base. The trial excluded patients who had a history of autoimmune disease or who were on systemic immunosuppression. Peripheral blood for TCR sequencing was collected from all dose cohorts at baseline, on cycle 4 day 1, and on cycle 7 day 1. Samples came from an open-label, multicenter, first-in-human phase I dose-escalation trial of ivuxolimab. Adults with locally advanced or metastatic melanoma, renal cell carcinoma, hepatocellular carcinoma or head and neck squamous cell carcinoma were enrolled in the trial. Before TCR sequencing, CD4+ and CD8+ T cells were separately sorted from peripheral blood. The data belong to a study of OX40 agonist ivuxolimab in advanced cancers. Turning to the overall study: Ivuxolimab was a fully human IgG2 agonistic monoclonal antibody targeting the costimulatory receptor OX40 (CD134). Intravenous ivuxolimab was administered to patients every 2 weeks at six dose levels: 0.01, 0.1, 0.3, 1.5, 3 and 10 mg/kg. Of the approximately 54 dose-escalation patients, hepatocellular carcinoma was present in approximately 20, melanoma in around 15, renal cell carcinoma in 9 and head and neck cancer in 9. The dose-escalation cohort was 82.7% male with a mean age of approximately 60 years, ranging from roughly 20 to 80. Prior anti-PD-1, anti-PD-L1 or anti-CTLA-4 therapy was permitted, and checkpoint inhibitors had been received by about 44% of dose-escalation patients. Three dose-escalation patients achieved partial responses, one with hepatocellular carcinoma and two with cutaneous melanoma. Peripheral TCRbeta sequencing aimed to test whether ivuxolimab altered TCR sequence diversity and caused clonal T-cell expansion. The paper describes the monotherapy dose-escalation part (N of about 55 patients) of the phase I trial of ivuxolimab. Overall study results and their limits: Partial responders in the 0.1-3.0 mg/kg groups had among the lowest normalized peripheral clonal expansion, especially among CD8+ T cells. After ivuxolimab, CD8+ T cells had more expanded clones than CD4+ T cells on average. Antigen specificity was not determined for the clonally expanded peripheral T cells. Low levels of normalized T-cell clonal expansion were also seen in some patients who did not respond. At doses from 0.1 to 3.0 mg/kg, clonal expansion was seen in both CD4+ and CD8+ blood T cells between baseline and week 6.

Genomic DNA was isolated from the sorted cells so that the TCRbeta CDR3 region could be sequenced. The immunoSEQ Assay was used to sequence the TCRbeta CDR3 regions. TCRdb retrieved this table from immuneACCESS and kept in-frame rearrangements only. Not all clones are present; in checked studies, unresolved V genes account for under half, and no reason is known for the remainder. The sample table lists under 50,000 clones, 75% to 90% of them with a count of one. The ten largest clones represent less than 60% of the sample. From a lookup of the germline V gene (reference sequence), CDR1 and CDR2 are PRHDT and FYEKMQ. The CDR3 numbers 15 residues from cysteine through phenylalanine. The retained sequence is limited to the CDR3, 45 bases, with the frame set at the first base. V and J are truncated by 1 base and 2 bases respectively, leaving an intervening sequence of 10 bases.

The rearrangement combines TRBV13 with TRBJ2-3; the D gene assignment is ambiguous. Sequencing used CD4+ or CD8+ T cells sorted from blood, obtained in a trial of the OX40 agonist ivuxolimab. This sequence was found in an adult with an advanced solid tumor such as melanoma, head and neck, liver or kidney cancer. The sequence in DNA is TGTGCCAGCAGCTTAGAGGCGACTTTCACAGATACGCAGTATTTT. Translated, it gives CASSLEATFTDTQYF.